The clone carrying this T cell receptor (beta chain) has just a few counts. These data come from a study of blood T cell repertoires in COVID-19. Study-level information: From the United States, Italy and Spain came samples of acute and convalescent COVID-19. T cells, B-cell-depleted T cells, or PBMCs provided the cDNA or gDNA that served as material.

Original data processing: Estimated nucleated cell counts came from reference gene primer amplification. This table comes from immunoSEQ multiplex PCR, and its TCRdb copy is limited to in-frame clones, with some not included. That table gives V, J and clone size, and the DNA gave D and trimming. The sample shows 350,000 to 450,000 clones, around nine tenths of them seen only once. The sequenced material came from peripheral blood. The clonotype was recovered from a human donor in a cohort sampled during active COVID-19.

CDR3 in amino acids: CASSLGTANNEQFF. CDR3 sequence (DNA): TGTGCCAGCAGCCTCGGGACAGCCAACAATGAGCAGTTCTTC. The J gene is TRBJ2-1, the V gene TRBV5-6, with 7 positions matching TRBD1. The CDR3 extends over 14 amino acids. The germline V gene has CDR1 SGHDT and CDR2 YYEEEE. With V trimmed by 4 bases and J by 5 bases, 6 bases remained unmatched.